The clone carrying this T cell receptor beta chain was counted ten times or more. Its antigen remains unidentified. Germline values: CDR1 MGHRA, CDR2 YSYEKL. With 2 bases removed from V and 4 bases from J, the gap between germline ends came to 20 bases. This CDR3 spans 17 amino acids. This sample's TCRbeta library carried unique molecular identifier barcodes. MiXCR, run by TCRdb on the PCR reads, gives a single entry per CDR3 protein. The table has 250,000 or so distinct CDR3 sequences, around 7.5% seen once. The source of the sample is a study of T-cell reconstitution after alpha-beta-depleted transplantation in children. General study results and limits: Alpha-beta T cells present about two months after transplant were reported to originate from several hundred expanded graft clones. Most T-cell counts and diversity one year after the transplant came from T cells that were newly produced. In some patients, recipient T cells and intrathymic progenitors surviving conditioning explained high day-60 diversity.

This sequence was found in a male patient between 10 and 17 years old who had a stem cell transplant for acute lymphoblastic leukemia, so the T cells may come from the graft donor. The gene calls are TRBV4-1 and TRBJ1-2; D might be TRBD1 (6 bases). Sequences were derived from PBMCs, mostly from graft donor cells, sampled 180 days after TCRalphabeta/CD19-depleted stem cell transplant. CDR3 coding DNA: TGCGCCAGCAGCCAACCCGGTCGGGCCAGGGGCCCCTATGGCTACACCTTC. Translation gives CASSQPGRARGPYGYTF.